The T cell receptor beta chain under discussion was sequenced for a study of shared clonotypes between healthy human individuals. Division of CD4+ cells produced a CD45RA+ naive subset and a CD45RA-negative memory subset. Study outcomes and limitations: In a few donors, roughly 5.2% of naive CD4 clonotypes appeared in common. In having few donors, the study represented limited genetic and exposure-history diversity.

Concerning this clone itself: Its antigen is unidentified.

As originally analysed: Junction-only immunoSEQ sequences carried no quality scores, so filtering differed. The repertoire was sequenced with immunoSEQ multiplex PCR; TCRdb's copy has only in-frame clones and lacks some. That table is the source of V, J and clone size, and D and trimming were worked out from the DNA. The repertoire has about 1 million clones, 70% to 80% of them found once; the top ten carry about 1.5%. The material sequenced was memory CD4+ T cells sorted from blood. Subset: CD45RA-negative fraction. The origin of this receptor is a man between 18 and 29 years old in good health.

The CDR3 nucleotides read TGTGCCAGTAGCGATGGGGACTATAATTCACCCCTCCACTTT. It encodes CASSDGDYNSPLHF. The chain recombines TRBV19 with TRBJ1-6; D gene uncertain. Germline V gene data show CDR1 as LNHDA and CDR2 as SQIVND (reference sequence). V was cut by 6 bases and J by 3 bases, with 9 bases left in between. The CDR3 contains 14 residues.